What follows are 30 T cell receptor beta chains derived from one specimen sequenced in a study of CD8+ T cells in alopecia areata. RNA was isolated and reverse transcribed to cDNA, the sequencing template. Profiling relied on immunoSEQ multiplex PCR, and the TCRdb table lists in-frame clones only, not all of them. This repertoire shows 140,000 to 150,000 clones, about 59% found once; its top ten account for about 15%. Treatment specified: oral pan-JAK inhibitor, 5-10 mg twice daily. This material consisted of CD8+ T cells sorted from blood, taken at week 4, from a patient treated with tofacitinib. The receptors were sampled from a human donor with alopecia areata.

CDR3 region: CASSWAGGQYEQYF. In DNA form, the CDR3 reads TGTGCCAGCAGTTGGGCAGGGGGCCAGTACGAGCAGTACTTC. V and J are TRBV27 and TRBJ2-7, with 8 bases identical to TRBD1. CDR1 is MNHEY and CDR2 is SMNVEV in the germline V gene (reference sequence). The trim removed 4 bases at V and 4 bases at J, leaving 6 bases unmatched. The CDR3 consists of 14 residues.

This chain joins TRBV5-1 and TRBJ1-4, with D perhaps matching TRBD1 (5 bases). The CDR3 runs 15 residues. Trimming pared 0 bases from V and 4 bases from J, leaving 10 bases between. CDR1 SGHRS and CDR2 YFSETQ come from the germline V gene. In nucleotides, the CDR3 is TGCGCCAGCAGCTTGGCCGGAGGGGATAATGAAAAACTGTTTTTT. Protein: CASSLAGGDNEKLFF.

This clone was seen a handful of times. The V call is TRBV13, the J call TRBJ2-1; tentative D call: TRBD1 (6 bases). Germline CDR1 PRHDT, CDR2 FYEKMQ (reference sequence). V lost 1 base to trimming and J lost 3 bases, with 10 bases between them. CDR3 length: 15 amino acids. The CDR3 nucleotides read TGTGCCAGCAGCTTAGAAGGGGGAAGCTACAATGAGCAGTTCTTC. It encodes CASSLEGGSYNEQFF.

The CDR3 sequence: CASSQDRRPQETQYF. CDR3 in DNA: TGCGCCAGCAGCCAAGATCGGAGACCACAAGAGACCCAGTACTTC. V gene TRBV4-1 combines with J gene TRBJ2-5; D uncertain. Per germline, CDR1 MGHRA and CDR2 YSYEKL. The CDR3 loop spans 15 amino acids. V shed 0 bases and J shed 2 bases, with 10 bases lying between them.

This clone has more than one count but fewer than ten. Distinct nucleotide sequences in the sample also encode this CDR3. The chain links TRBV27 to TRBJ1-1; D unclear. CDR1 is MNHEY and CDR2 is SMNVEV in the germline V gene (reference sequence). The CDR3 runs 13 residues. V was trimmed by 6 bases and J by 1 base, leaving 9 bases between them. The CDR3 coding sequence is TGTGCCAGCAGGCCTGGAGGGAACACTGAAGCTTTCTTT. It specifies CASRPGGNTEAFF.

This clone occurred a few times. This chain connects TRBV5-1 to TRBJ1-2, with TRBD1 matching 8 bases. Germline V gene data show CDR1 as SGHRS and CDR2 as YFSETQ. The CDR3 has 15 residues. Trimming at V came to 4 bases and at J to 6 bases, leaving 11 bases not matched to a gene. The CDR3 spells CASSGRTGRPDGYTF. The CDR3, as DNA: TGCGCCAGCAGCGGGAGGACAGGGAGACCGGATGGCTACACCTTC.

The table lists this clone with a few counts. This chain's CDR3 is CASWGGETQYF. The CDR3 DNA is TGTGCCAGCTGGGGCGGGGAGACCCAGTACTTC. The rearrangement links TRBV28 to TRBJ2-5; perhaps D is TRBD1 or TRBD2 (5 bases each). Germline-derived CDR1 and CDR2 are MDHEN and SYDVKM. This CDR3 spans 11 amino acids. Trimming left V 8 bases short and J 5 bases short, with 9 bases between.

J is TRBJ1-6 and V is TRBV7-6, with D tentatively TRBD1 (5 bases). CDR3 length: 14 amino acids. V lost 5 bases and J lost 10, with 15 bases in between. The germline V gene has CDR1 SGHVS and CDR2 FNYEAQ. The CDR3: CASSEDTSSSPLHF. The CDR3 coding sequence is TGTGCCAGCAGCGAGGACACTAGTTCCTCACCCCTCCACTTT.

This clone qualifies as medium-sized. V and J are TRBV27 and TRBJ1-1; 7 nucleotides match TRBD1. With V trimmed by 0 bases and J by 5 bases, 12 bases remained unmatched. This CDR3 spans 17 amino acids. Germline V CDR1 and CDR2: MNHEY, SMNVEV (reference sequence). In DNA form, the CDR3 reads TGTGCCAGCAGTTTATCTATGTTTACAGGGGCTGGTACTGAAGCTTTCTTT. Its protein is CASSLSMFTGAGTEAFF.

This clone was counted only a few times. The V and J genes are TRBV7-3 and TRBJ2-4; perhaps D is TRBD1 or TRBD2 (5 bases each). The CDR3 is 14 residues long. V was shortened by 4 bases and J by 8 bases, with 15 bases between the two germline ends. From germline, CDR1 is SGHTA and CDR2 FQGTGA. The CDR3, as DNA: TGTGCCAGCAGCTCCCTCCCCAGGGACGACATTCAGTACTTC. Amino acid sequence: CASSSLPRDDIQYF. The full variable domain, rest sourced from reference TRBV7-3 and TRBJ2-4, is GAGVSQTPSNKVTEKGKYVELRCDPISGHTALYWYRQSLGQGPEFLIYFQGTGAADDSGLPNDRFFAVRPEGSVSTLKIQRTERGDSAVYLCASSSLPRDDIQYFGAGTRLSVL.

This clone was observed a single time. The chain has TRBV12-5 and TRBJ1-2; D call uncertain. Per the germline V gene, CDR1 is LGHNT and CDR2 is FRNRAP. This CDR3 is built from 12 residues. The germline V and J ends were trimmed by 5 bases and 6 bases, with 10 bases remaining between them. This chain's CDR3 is CASGSDSNGYTF. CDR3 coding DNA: TGTGCTAGTGGTAGCGACTCGAATGGCTACACCTTC.

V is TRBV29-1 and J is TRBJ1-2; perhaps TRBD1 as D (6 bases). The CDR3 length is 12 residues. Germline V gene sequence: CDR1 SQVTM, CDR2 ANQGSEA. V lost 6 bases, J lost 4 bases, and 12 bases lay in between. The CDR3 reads CSVLQGIYGYTF. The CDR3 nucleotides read TGCAGCGTGCTACAGGGAATCTATGGCTACACCTTC.

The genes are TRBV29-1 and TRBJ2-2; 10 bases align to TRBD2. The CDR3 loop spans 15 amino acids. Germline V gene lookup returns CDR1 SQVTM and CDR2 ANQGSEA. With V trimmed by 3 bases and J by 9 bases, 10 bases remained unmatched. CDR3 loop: CSVDSGSGGSWELFF. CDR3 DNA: TGCAGCGTTGATTCGGGTAGCGGGGGGTCGTGGGAGCTGTTTTTT.

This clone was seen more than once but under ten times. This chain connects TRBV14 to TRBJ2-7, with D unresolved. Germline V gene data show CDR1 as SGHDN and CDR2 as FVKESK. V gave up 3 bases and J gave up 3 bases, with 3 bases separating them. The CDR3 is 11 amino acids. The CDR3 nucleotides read TGTGCCAGCAGCCAGTACTACGAGCAGTACTTC. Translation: CASSQYYEQYF.

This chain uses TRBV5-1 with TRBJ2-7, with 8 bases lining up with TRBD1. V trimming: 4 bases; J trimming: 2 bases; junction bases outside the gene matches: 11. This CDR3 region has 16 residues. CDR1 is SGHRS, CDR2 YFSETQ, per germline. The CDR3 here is CASSPDRESRAYEQYF. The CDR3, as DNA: TGCGCCAGCAGCCCGGACAGGGAATCGCGAGCCTACGAGCAGTACTTC.

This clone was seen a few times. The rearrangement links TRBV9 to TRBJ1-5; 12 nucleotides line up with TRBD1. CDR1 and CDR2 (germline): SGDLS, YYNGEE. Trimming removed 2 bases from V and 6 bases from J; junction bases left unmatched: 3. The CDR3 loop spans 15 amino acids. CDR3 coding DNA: TGTGCCAGCAGCGTGGGACAGGGGGCGGGTCAGCCCCAGCATTTT. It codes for CASSVGQGAGQPQHF.

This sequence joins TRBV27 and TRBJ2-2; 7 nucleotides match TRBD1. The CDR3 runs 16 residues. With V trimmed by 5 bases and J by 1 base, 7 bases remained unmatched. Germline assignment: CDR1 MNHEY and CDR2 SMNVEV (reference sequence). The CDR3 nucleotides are TGTGCCAGCAGTCCCCCCGGGACAGTGAACACCGGGGAGCTGTTTTTT. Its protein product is CASSPPGTVNTGELFF.

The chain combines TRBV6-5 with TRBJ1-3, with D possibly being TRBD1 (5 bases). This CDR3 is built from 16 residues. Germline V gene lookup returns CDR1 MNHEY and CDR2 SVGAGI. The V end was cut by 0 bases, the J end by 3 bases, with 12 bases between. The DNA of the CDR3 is TGTGCCAGCAGTTACTCGATGGGGGAGCGTGGAAACACCATATATTTT. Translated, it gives CASSYSMGERGNTIYF.

The CDR3 nucleotides are TGTGCCATCAGTGAGGCGACAGGGGGCTCCTACGAGCAGTACTTC. Its protein is CAISEATGGSYEQYF. This chain connects TRBV10-3 to TRBJ2-7, with 9 bases fitting TRBD1. CDR1 is ENHRY, CDR2 SYGVKD, per germline. With V trimmed by 2 bases and J by 0 bases, 2 bases remained unmatched. CDR3 length equals 15 residues.

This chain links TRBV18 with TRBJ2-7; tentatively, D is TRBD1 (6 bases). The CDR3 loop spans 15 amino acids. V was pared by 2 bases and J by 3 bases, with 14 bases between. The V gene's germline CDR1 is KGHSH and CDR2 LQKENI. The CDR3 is CASSPTGPEDYEQYF. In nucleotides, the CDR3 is TGTGCCAGCTCACCAACAGGGCCGGAGGACTACGAGCAGTACTTC.

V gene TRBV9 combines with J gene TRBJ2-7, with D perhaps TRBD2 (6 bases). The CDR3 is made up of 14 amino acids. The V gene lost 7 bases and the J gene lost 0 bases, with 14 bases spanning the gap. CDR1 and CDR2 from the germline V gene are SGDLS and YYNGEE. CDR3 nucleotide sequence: TGTGCCAGCGCGGCCGGGGGAAGCTCCTACGAGCAGTACTTC. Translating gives CASAAGGSSYEQYF.

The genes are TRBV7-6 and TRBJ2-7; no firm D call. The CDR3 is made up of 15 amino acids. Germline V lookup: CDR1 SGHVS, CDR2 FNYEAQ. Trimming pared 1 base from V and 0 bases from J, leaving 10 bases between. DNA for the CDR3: TGTGCCAGCAGCTTAGGGGGTCCAGTCTCCTACGAGCAGTACTTC. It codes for CASSLGGPVSYEQYF. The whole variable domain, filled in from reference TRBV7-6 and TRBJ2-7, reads GAGVSQSPRYKVTKRGQDVALRCDPISGHVSLYWYRQALGQGPEFLTYFNYEAQQDKSGLPNDRFSAERPEGSISTLTIQRTEQRDSAMYRCASSLGGPVSYEQYFGPGTRLTVT.

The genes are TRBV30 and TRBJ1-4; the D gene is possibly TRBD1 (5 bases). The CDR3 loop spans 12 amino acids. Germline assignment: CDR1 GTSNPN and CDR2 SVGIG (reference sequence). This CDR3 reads CAASGPLEKLFF. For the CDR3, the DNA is TGTGCGGCGTCGGGGCCTCTTGAAAAACTGTTTTTT.

The CDR3 bases are TGCGCCAGCAGCTCGAGACTAGCGGGGGCGTACCAAGAGACCCAGTACTTC. Amino acid sequence: CASSSRLAGAYQETQYF. The chain couples TRBV5-1 to TRBJ2-5; 12 bases map to TRBD2. This CDR3 comprises 17 residues. V lost 3 bases and J lost 0; bases outside the gene matches: 6. CDR1 and CDR2 from the germline V gene are SGHRS and YFSETQ.

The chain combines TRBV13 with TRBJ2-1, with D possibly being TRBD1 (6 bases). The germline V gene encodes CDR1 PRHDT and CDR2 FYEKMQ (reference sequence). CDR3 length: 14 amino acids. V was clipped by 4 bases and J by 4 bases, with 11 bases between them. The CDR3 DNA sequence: TGTGCCAGCAGCTCAGCCACAGGGTACAATGAGCAGTTCTTC. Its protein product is CASSSATGYNEQFF.

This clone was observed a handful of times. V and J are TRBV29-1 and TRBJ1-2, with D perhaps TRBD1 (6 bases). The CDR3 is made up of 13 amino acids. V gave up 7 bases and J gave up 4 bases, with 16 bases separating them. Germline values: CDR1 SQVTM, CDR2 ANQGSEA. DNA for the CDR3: TGCAGCGCCCAACGGACAGACGCCTATGGCTACACCTTC. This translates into CSAQRTDAYGYTF.

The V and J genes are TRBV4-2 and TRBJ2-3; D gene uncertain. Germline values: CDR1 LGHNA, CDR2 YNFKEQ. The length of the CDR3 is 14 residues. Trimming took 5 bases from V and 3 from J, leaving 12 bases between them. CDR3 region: CASSASGVTDTQYF. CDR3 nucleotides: TGTGCCAGCAGCGCATCGGGTGTGACAGATACGCAGTATTTT.

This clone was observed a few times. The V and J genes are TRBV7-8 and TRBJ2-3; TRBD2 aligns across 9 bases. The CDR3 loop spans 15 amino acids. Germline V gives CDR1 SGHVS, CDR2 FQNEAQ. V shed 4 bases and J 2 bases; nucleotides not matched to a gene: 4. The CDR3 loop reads CASSSQRGATDTQYF. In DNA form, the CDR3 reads TGTGCCAGCAGCTCACAGCGGGGGGCCACAGATACGCAGTATTTT.

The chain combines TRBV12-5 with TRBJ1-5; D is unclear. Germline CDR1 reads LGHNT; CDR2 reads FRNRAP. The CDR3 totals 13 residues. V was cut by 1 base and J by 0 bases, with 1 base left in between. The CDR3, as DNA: TGTGCTAGTGGTTTGGATAGCAATCAGCCCCAGCATTTT. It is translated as CASGLDSNQPQHF. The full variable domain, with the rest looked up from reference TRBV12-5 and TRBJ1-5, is DARVTQTPRHKVTEMGQEVTMRCQPILGHNTVFWYRQTMMQGLELLAYFRNRAPLDDSGMPKDRFSAEMPDATLATLKIQPSEPRDSAVYFCASGLDSNQPQHFGDGTRLSIL.

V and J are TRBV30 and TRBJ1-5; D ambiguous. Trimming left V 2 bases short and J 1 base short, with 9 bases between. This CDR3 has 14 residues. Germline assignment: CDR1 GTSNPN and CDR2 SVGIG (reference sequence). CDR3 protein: CAWSPASSNQPQHF. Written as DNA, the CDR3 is TGTGCCTGGAGTCCGGCCAGCAGCAATCAGCCCCAGCATTTT.